The clone carrying this T cell receptor beta chain has a count of ten or more. The time point here: longitudinal time-point 2. This sample was included in a study of neurological immune-mediated disorders. From the 5' RACE reads, TCRdb called clonotypes with MiXCR, one entry per CDR3 protein. Of about 80,000 distinct CDR3 sequences detected, 5.8% appear once; the ten largest clones hold roughly 7.3%. V was pared by 3 bases and J by 3 bases, with 11 bases between. CDR1 is WNHNN and CDR2 is SYGVQD in the germline V gene (reference sequence). The CDR3 has 15 residues. Sequences were obtained from PBMCs. The chain recombines TRBV10-1 with TRBJ1-4; no reliable D call. This receptor was identified in an older woman with multiple sclerosis. The CDR3 DNA reads TGCGCCAGCAGTGAAGGATCGGTGGCTAATGAAAAACTGTTTTTT. This gives the protein CASSEGSVANEKLFF.